These 18 T cell receptor beta chains share one sample of origin, sequenced in a study of blood T cells in healthy people across ages. Together with a sample-barcoded 5' primer, a J-beta primer mix was included in a second PCR lasting roughly 6 to 12 cycles. One entry per CDR3 protein results from TCRdb running MiXCR on the 5' RACE reads. The sample has roughly 1.9 million distinct CDR3 sequences, 39% seen once. Sequenced: blood. The receptor source for this set is a human donor in good health.

The chain combines TRBV11-2 with TRBJ2-6; no clear D. With 1 base removed from V and 0 bases from J, the gap between germline ends came to 13 bases. The CDR3 totals 18 residues. Germline V gene data show CDR1 as SGHAT and CDR2 as FQNNGV. The CDR3 DNA reads as TGTGCCAGCAGCTTAGTCCTGGGGTATGTCTCTGGGGCCAACGTCCTGACTTTC. Translated: CASSLVLGYVSGANVLTF. Full variable domain (missing parts from reference TRBV11-2 and TRBJ2-6): EAGVAQSPRYKIIEKRQSVAFWCNPISGHATLYWYQQILGQGPKLLIQFQNNGVVDDSQLPKDRFSAERLKGVDSTLKIQPAKLEDSAVYLCASSLVLGYVSGANVLTFGAGSRLTVL.

The V call is TRBV13, the J call TRBJ2-1, with D maybe TRBD2 (7 bases). The DNA end lines up better with TRBJ2-7; the J call may be wrong. The length of the CDR3 is 17 residues. The germline CDR1 and CDR2 sequences are PRHDT and FYEKMQ (reference sequence). CDR3 loop: CASSSRGAYTSYNEQYF. The CDR3 DNA reads as TGTGCCAGCAGCTCACGGGGGGCCTACACCTCCTACAATGAGCAGTACTTC.

At least ten counts were recorded for this clonotype. This chain connects TRBV28 to TRBJ2-7; D not certain. The V gene lost 1 base and the J gene lost 5 bases, with 6 bases spanning the gap. Germline V gene data show CDR1 as MDHEN and CDR2 as SYDVKM. The length of the CDR3 is 12 residues. This chain's CDR3 is CASSLSPNEQYF. CDR3 in DNA: TGTGCCAGCAGTTTATCTCCGAACGAGCAGTACTTC.

In this sample, this clonotype turned up a few times. The V and J genes are TRBV12-3 or TRBV12-4 and TRBJ1-5, with 9 bases aligning to TRBD1. With V trimmed by 5 bases and J by 3 bases, 5 bases remained unmatched. The CDR3 covers 15 residues. The CDR3 nucleotides read TGTGCCAGCAGTGCGACAGGGGGACCCAATCAGCCCCAGCATTTT. Protein sequence: CASSATGGPNQPQHF.

In its sample, this clonotype was seen a few times. The chain has TRBV13 and TRBJ2-3; TRBD2 agrees at 10 bases. The CDR3 consists of 16 residues. The V and J ends lost 6 bases and 5 bases, in that order; junction bases with no gene match: 11. Germline CDR1 PRHDT, CDR2 FYEKMQ (reference sequence). CDR3 sequence reads: CASSTRLAGDRDTQYF. CDR3 bases: TGTGCCAGCAGTACCCGGCTAGCGGGGGACCGAGATACGCAGTATTTT. The full variable domain, its missing parts supplied by reference TRBV13 and TRBJ2-3, is AAGVIQSPRHLIKEKRETATLKCYPIPRHDTVYWYQQGPGQDPQFLISFYEKMQSDKGSIPDRFSAQQFSDYHSELNMSSLELGDSALYFCASSTRLAGDRDTQYFGPGTRLTVL.

This clonotype has more than one count but fewer than ten. J is TRBJ2-7 and V is TRBV20-1; TRBD1 agrees at 9 bases. This CDR3 is 14 amino acids long. Germline V CDR1 and CDR2: DFQATT, SNEGSKA (reference sequence). CDR3 DNA: TGCAGCGTAATCCCGGGACAGGGAGGGTACGAGCAGTACTTC. It encodes CSVIPGQGGYEQYF.

The rearrangement links TRBV4-1 to TRBJ1-1, with D possibly being TRBD1 (5 bases). Germline CDR1 is MGHRA and CDR2 is YSYEKL. V gave up 2 bases and J gave up 0 bases, with 19 bases separating them. The CDR3 is 18 residues long. CDR3 amino acids: CASSQSPRRRGMNTEAFF. DNA of the CDR3: TGCGCCAGCAGCCAATCCCCGCGCCGGAGGGGTATGAACACTGAAGCTTTCTTT.

The sample holds a few counts of this clonotype. This chain uses TRBV5-4 with TRBJ2-7, with 9 bases matching TRBD2. The CDR3 runs 16 residues. Germline-derived CDR1 and CDR2 are SGHNT and YYREEE (reference sequence). V lost 3 bases and J lost 5; bases outside the gene matches: 12. This chain's CDR3 is CASSSNRAGGWDEQYF. CDR3 bases: TGTGCCAGCAGCTCGAACCGAGCGGGGGGCTGGGACGAGCAGTACTTC.

This clonotype was seen a few times. V is TRBV10-3 and J is TRBJ2-7, with D perhaps being TRBD1 or TRBD2 (5 bases each). CDR1 is ENHRY and CDR2 is SYGVKD in the germline V gene. There are 14 residues in the CDR3. V was cut by 3 bases and J by 0 bases, with 9 bases left in between. The CDR3 region has the DNA TGTGCCATCAGTGACTATGGGACCTCCTACGAGCAGTACTTC. It specifies CAISDYGTSYEQYF.

There are many counts of this clonotype. The chain joins TRBV6-1 to TRBJ1-1; 7 positions match TRBD1. The CDR3 spans 15 residues. V trimming: 0 bases; J trimming: 1 base; junction bases outside the gene matches: 2. Germline-derived CDR1 and CDR2 are MNHNS and SASEGT. This chain's CDR3 is CASSEASGGNTEAFF. The CDR3, as DNA: TGTGCCAGCAGTGAAGCGTCAGGGGGGAACACTGAAGCTTTCTTT.

V usage is TRBV27 and J usage is TRBJ2-6; tentative D call: TRBD1 (6 bases). The CDR3 runs to 15 residues. Germline CDR1 reads MNHEY; CDR2 reads SMNVEV (reference sequence). The V gene lost 4 bases and the J gene lost 2 bases, with 9 bases spanning the gap. The CDR3 coding sequence is TGTGCCAGCAGTTACAGGGTACCTGGGGCCAACGTCCTGACTTTC. Protein product: CASSYRVPGANVLTF.

This clonotype was detected ten times or more. The V gene is TRBV18, the J gene TRBJ1-2; 7 bases map to TRBD1. Looked up from germline, CDR1 is KGHSH and CDR2 is LQKENI. The CDR3 covers 14 residues. The ends lost 8 bases at V and 2 bases at J; junction bases unmatched: 8. The CDR3 region is CASSSGTVNYGYTF. In DNA form, the CDR3 reads TGTGCCAGCAGCTCTGGGACAGTAAACTATGGCTACACCTTC. Full variable domain (rest looked up from reference TRBV18 and TRBJ1-2): NAGVMQNPRHLVRRRGQEARLRCSPMKGHSHVYWYRQLPEEGLKFMVYLQKENIIDESGMPKERFSAEFPKEGPSILRIQQVVRGDSAAYFCASSSGTVNYGYTFGSGTRLTVV.

The rearrangement joins TRBV7-9 to TRBJ1-4; D not resolved. The CDR3 is 15 amino acids. The V end was cut by 4 bases, the J end by 8 bases, with 17 bases between. Looked up from germline, CDR1 is SEHNR and CDR2 is FQNEAQ (reference sequence). The CDR3 is CASSSLGGKEEKLFF. The DNA of the CDR3 is TGTGCCAGCAGCTCCCTGGGAGGAAAGGAGGAAAAACTGTTTTTT.

The gene calls are TRBV3-1 and TRBJ1-2; D is uncertain. Germline lookup yields CDR1 LGHDT and CDR2 YNNKEL (reference sequence). With 1 base removed from V and 7 bases from J, the gap between germline ends came to 10 bases. This CDR3 spans 13 amino acids. The CDR3 region has the DNA TGTGCCAGCAGCCAAGGGTCCTCGTCTGGCTACACCTTC. Its translation is CASSQGSSSGYTF. Filled out from reference TRBV3-1 and TRBJ1-2, the complete variable domain reads DTAVSQTPKYLVTQMGNDKSIKCEQNLGHDTMYWYKQDSKKFLKIMFSYNNKELIINETVPNRFSPKSPDKAHLNLHINSLELGDSAVYFCASSQGSSSGYTFGSGTRLTVV.

The V call is TRBV3-1, the J call TRBJ1-2; 10 nucleotides line up with TRBD1. CDR1 and CDR2 from the germline V gene are LGHDT and YNNKEL (reference sequence). The CDR3 contains 14 residues. Trimming at V came to 4 bases and at J to 7 bases, leaving 6 bases not matched to a gene. CDR3 sequence (DNA): TGTGCCAGCAGCCGGACCGGGACAGGGGCTGGCTACACCTTC. Residues: CASSRTGTGAGYTF.

There are a few counts of this clonotype. The V call is TRBV7-2, the J call TRBJ1-5; no clear D gene. The CDR3 has 16 amino acids. Germline lookup yields CDR1 SGHTA and CDR2 FQGNSA. The V end lost 3 bases, the J end lost 7 bases, and 19 bases lay between the germline ends. The CDR3 DNA follows: TGTGCCAGCAGCTTCCAAGGGCCCTGGGGTAGCCAGCCCCAGCATTTT. Its protein product is CASSFQGPWGSQPQHF. Combining the CDR3 with reference TRBV7-2 and TRBJ1-5 gives the whole variable domain GAGVSQSPSNKVTEKGKDVELRCDPISGHTALYWYRQSLGQGLEFLIYFQGNSAPDKSGLPSDRFSAERTGGSVSTLTIQRTQQEDSAVYLCASSFQGPWGSQPQHFGDGTRLSIL.

The sample holds a few counts of this clonotype. The rearrangement links TRBV20-1 to TRBJ2-7; D is possibly TRBD1 or TRBD2 (5 bases each). The CDR3 has 15 residues. Germline V gene lookup returns CDR1 DFQATT and CDR2 SNEGSKA (reference sequence). V was clipped by 3 bases and J by 7 bases, with 22 bases between them. CDR3 nucleotides: TGCAGTGCTAGTTTCACAGGACTCATTCACGAGGAGCAGTACTTC. It specifies CSASFTGLIHEEQYF.

This clonotype was counted a few times. The chain links TRBV3-1 to TRBJ1-6; D might be TRBD1 (5 bases). V was cut by 2 bases and J by 7 bases, with 6 bases left in between. Germline lookup yields CDR1 LGHDT and CDR2 YNNKEL (reference sequence). The CDR3 extends over 13 amino acids. The CDR3 sequence is CASSQWGNSPLHF. In nucleotides, the CDR3 is TGTGCCAGCAGCCAATGGGGGAATTCACCCCTCCACTTT.